This entry concerns a single TCR beta chain. As yet, its antigen is unknown. Documented treatment: roughly 19 received Ad26.COV2.S at low or high dose, single or two shots; 5 received placebo; per-sample allocation not given. It was on day 63 after the first vaccine or placebo injection that samples were taken. The vaccine antigen was prefusion-stabilized Wuhan SARS-CoV-2 spike. This sample was taken from a study of Ad26.COV2.S vaccination and SARS-CoV-2 variants. In the study overall: Enrolled in COV1001, the donor was in the Ad26.COV2.S trial arm, which received the vaccine. Study findings and constraints: Responses of spike-specific T cells (both CD8+ and CD4+) reportedly showed substantial breadth after vaccination.

The table came from immunoSEQ multiplex PCR; TCRdb's copy has only in-frame clones and leaves some out. The sample consists of 440,000 or so clones, roughly 91% of them appearing once. V shed 0 bases, J shed 5 bases, and the junction held 6 bases outside the gene matches. CDR1 and CDR2 (germline): SGDLS, YYNGEE. The CDR3 is made up of 16 amino acids. The source material was peripheral blood, sampled in a trial of Ad26.COV2.S vaccine versus placebo. V and J are TRBV9 and TRBJ2-1; 9 positions agree with TRBD1. The origin of this receptor is a person between 18 and 65 years old who received the Ad26.COV2.S COVID-19 vaccine or a placebo. The CDR3 DNA reads TGTGCCAGCAGCGTAGATAGGACAGGGGTCCACAATGAGCAGTTCTTC. This codes for CASSVDRTGVHNEQFF.